The 24 T cell receptor beta chains below were found in one sample sequenced in a study of T cell clones after liver transplantation. TCRdb's table, derived via immunoSEQ multiplex PCR, lists solely in-frame clones and lacks some. Counted here are tens of thousands of clones, under 90% occurring once; the ten biggest clones make up 0.79%. Sequencing used CD4+ T cells from blood, obtained 12 months after liver transplant. The receptor source for this set is a human patient who received a liver transplant. The graft donor may have given rise to some T cells.

V gene TRBV7-2 combines with J gene TRBJ2-3; D gene ambiguous. The germline gives CDR1 SGHTA, CDR2 FQGNSA. The CDR3 contains 14 residues. Deletions cut 0 bases from V and 2 bases from J, with 6 bases between. The CDR3 coding sequence is TGTGCCAGCAGCTTAGCGGATTACACAGATACGCAGTATTTT. Protein: CASSLADYTDTQYF.

The CDR3 reads CASSSAYEQYF. CDR3 nucleotide sequence: TGTGCCAGCAGCTCAGCCTACGAGCAGTACTTC. This sequence joins TRBV7-2 and TRBJ2-7; the D is unclear. Germline assignment: CDR1 SGHTA and CDR2 FQGNSA. This CDR3 is 11 amino acids long. Trimming removed 4 bases from V and 2 bases from J, with 3 bases in between.

This chain links TRBV18 with TRBJ2-7; possibly TRBD1 for D (7 bases). This CDR3 has 14 residues. Germline V gives CDR1 KGHSH, CDR2 LQKENI. V lost 2 bases, J lost 6 bases, and 14 bases lay in between. CDR3 sequence (DNA): TGTGCCAGCTCACCAACCTATCAGGGGGGCGAGCAGTACTTC. It codes for CASSPTYQGGEQYF.

The chain combines TRBV18 with TRBJ1-2; weak D call: TRBD1 (5 bases). The CDR3 spans 13 residues. Germline values: CDR1 KGHSH, CDR2 LQKENI. Deletions cut 6 bases from V and 6 bases from J, with 14 bases between. The CDR3 here is CASSTGDLDGYTF. CDR3 DNA sequence: TGTGCCAGCTCGACGGGGGATCTCGATGGCTACACCTTC.

The genes are TRBV5-4 and TRBJ2-3; possible D gene TRBD2, 6 bases. The CDR3 has 16 residues. V dropped 6 bases and J dropped 0 bases, with 17 bases sitting between them. Germline V lookup: CDR1 SGHNT, CDR2 YYREEE (reference sequence). The DNA for the CDR3 is TGTGCCAGCACCGACGGGGGTGTGACTAGCACAGATACGCAGTATTTT. It codes for CASTDGGVTSTDTQYF.

The chain is built from TRBV5-1 and TRBJ1-1; D is undetermined. Germline-derived CDR1 and CDR2 are SGHRS and YFSETQ. Trimming cost V 3 bases and J 0 bases, with 6 bases left between them. The CDR3 has 13 amino acids. CDR3 in amino acids: CASSSILNTEAFF. Written as DNA, the CDR3 is TGCGCCAGCAGCTCTATATTGAACACTGAAGCTTTCTTT.

The chain has TRBV28 and TRBJ1-2; D is undetermined. Trimming stripped 7 bases from V and 6 bases from J, with 12 bases between. CDR3 length: 12 amino acids. CDR1 and CDR2 from the germline V gene are MDHEN and SYDVKM. For the CDR3, the DNA is TGTGCCAGCACGCGAGTGACTGATGGCTACACCTTC. Its translation is CASTRVTDGYTF.

The rearrangement joins TRBV7-9 to TRBJ2-1; no reliable D call. CDR1 and CDR2 (germline): SEHNR, FQNEAQ (reference sequence). Trimming removed 2 bases at V and 7 bases at J, with 12 bases between. The CDR3 consists of 14 residues. CDR3 coding DNA: TGTGCCAGCAGCTTAATCTCTATCTTAAATGAGCAGTTCTTC. Its translation: CASSLISILNEQFF.

The V gene is TRBV5-1, the J gene TRBJ1-1, with 9 nucleotides matching TRBD1. With 2 bases clipped from V and 5 bases from J, the junction kept 13 bases outside the gene matches. Germline CDR1 and CDR2: SGHRS and YFSETQ. The length of the CDR3 is 17 residues. The CDR3 coding sequence is TGCGCCAGCAGCTTAACCCCCGGTCAACAGGGGGCGACTGAAGCTTTCTTT. This encodes CASSLTPGQQGATEAFF.

For the CDR3, the DNA is TGTGCCAGCAGTGACCCTGGACAGGGCCCCAATCAGCCCCAGCATTTT. Translating it yields CASSDPGQGPNQPQHF. The chain combines TRBV6-1 with TRBJ1-5, with 8 bases lining up with TRBD1. The CDR3 extends over 16 amino acids. V trimming: 3 bases; J trimming: 3 bases; junction bases outside the gene matches: 7. CDR1 is MNHNS and CDR2 is SASEGT in the germline V gene.

The rearrangement uses TRBV11-2 and TRBJ2-6; D call uncertain. The CDR3 spans 18 residues. Trimming removed 4 bases at V and 0 bases at J, with 16 bases between. Germline CDR1 SGHAT, CDR2 FQNNGV. CDR3 in amino acids: CASSYLKTVISGANVLTF. The CDR3, as DNA: TGTGCCAGCAGCTATCTTAAGACTGTTATCTCTGGGGCCAACGTCCTGACTTTC.

The chain employs TRBV6-5 and TRBJ1-3; D is uncertain. The CDR3 totals 14 residues. Germline V gene lookup returns CDR1 MNHEY and CDR2 SVGAGI. Trimming left V 0 bases short and J 4 bases short, with 7 bases between. DNA of the CDR3: TGTGCCAGCAGTTACTCAGGATCGGGAAACACCATATATTTT. Protein: CASSYSGSGNTIYF.

V gene TRBV28 combines with J gene TRBJ2-7, with D possibly being TRBD1 (5 bases). From germline, CDR1 is MDHEN and CDR2 SYDVKM. CDR3 length: 14 residues. Between the trimmed V and J ends, which lost 0 bases and 0 bases, there was a span of 6 bases. CDR3 nucleotides: TGTGCCAGCAGTTTATGGGACAACTCCTACGAGCAGTACTTC. It yields the protein CASSLWDNSYEQYF.

CDR3 sequence: CASSSMRGGRGTQYF. In DNA form, the CDR3 reads TGTGCCAGTAGTAGCATGAGGGGGGGGCGCGGTACGCAGTATTTT. The V gene is TRBV19, the J gene TRBJ2-3; D possibly corresponds to TRBD2 (7 bases). Germline CDR1 and CDR2: LNHDA and SQIVND (reference sequence). The V gene lost 4 bases and the J gene lost 8 bases, with 19 bases spanning the gap. The CDR3 has 15 amino acids.

The J gene is TRBJ2-1, the V gene TRBV7-2; D gene uncertain. The CDR3 runs to 11 residues. Between the trimmed V and J ends, which lost 5 bases and 8 bases, there was a span of 7 bases. The germline CDR1 and CDR2 sequences are SGHTA and FQGNSA. The CDR3 region is CASSPFDEQFF. The CDR3 DNA reads as TGTGCCAGCAGCCCTTTCGATGAGCAGTTCTTC.

CDR3 residues: CASSIEQGTEQYF. In nucleotides, the CDR3 is TGTGCCAGCAGTATCGAACAGGGGACCGAGCAGTACTTC. This sequence joins TRBV2 and TRBJ2-7, with 7 bases matching TRBD1. The CDR3 runs to 13 residues. Unmatched junction bases numbered 7, after V lost 5 bases and J lost 6 bases. Germline lookup yields CDR1 SNHLY and CDR2 FYNNEI.

In its sample, this clone was seen a few times. This chain links TRBV13 with TRBJ2-1; TRBD2 matches 8 bases. Germline assignment: CDR1 PRHDT and CDR2 FYEKMQ (reference sequence). The ends lost 4 bases at V and 0 bases at J; junction bases unmatched: 5. This CDR3 has 16 residues. CDR3 loop: CASSSGLALSYNEQFF. CDR3 nucleotides: TGTGCCAGCAGCTCCGGACTAGCCCTCTCCTACAATGAGCAGTTCTTC.

The chain uses TRBV25-1 and TRBJ1-2; D is unresolved. Germline values: CDR1 MGHDK, CDR2 SYGVNS. The CDR3 is 15 amino acids. Trimming cost V 2 bases and J 5 bases, with 15 bases left between them. CDR3 coding DNA: TGTGCCAGCAGTGAAGAGGGAAAGGGCCCTTATGGCTACACCTTC. Amino acid sequence: CASSEEGKGPYGYTF.

The chain recombines TRBV4-1 with TRBJ1-5, with TRBD1 matching 7 bases. CDR1 and CDR2 from the germline V gene are MGHRA and YSYEKL. V lost 4 bases to trimming and J lost 3 bases; unmatched junction nucleotides: 6. The CDR3 contains 15 residues. DNA for the CDR3: TGCGCCAGCAGCCTTCTAGGGGGCGCCAATCAGCCCCAGCATTTT. Amino acids: CASSLLGGANQPQHF.

This clone is a singleton in its sample. The V gene is TRBV6-1, the J gene TRBJ2-1, with D possibly TRBD2 on 6 matching bases. CDR1 is MNHNS and CDR2 is SASEGT in the germline V gene. The CDR3 totals 14 residues. V gave up 5 bases and J gave up 7 bases, with 15 bases separating them. This CDR3 is CASSMDVRGNEQFF. The CDR3 DNA reads as TGTGCCAGCAGTATGGACGTCCGGGGGAATGAGCAGTTCTTC.

The rearrangement links TRBV11-3 to TRBJ2-1, with a weak D call TRBD2 (6 bases). The CDR3 is 16 residues long. The germline CDR1 and CDR2 sequences are SGHNT and YENEEA. With 0 bases removed from V and 0 bases from J, the gap between germline ends came to 9 bases. The CDR3 loop reads CASSLDSGFSYNEQFF. CDR3 nucleotide sequence: TGTGCCAGCAGCTTAGATAGCGGATTCTCCTACAATGAGCAGTTCTTC.

The chain combines TRBV29-1 with TRBJ2-7; the D is unclear. Germline CDR1 and CDR2: SQVTM and ANQGSEA. Trimming removed 6 bases at V and 5 bases at J, with 11 bases between. This CDR3 comprises 11 residues. The CDR3 sequence: CSVGPGHEQYF. The CDR3, as DNA: TGCAGCGTGGGCCCGGGCCACGAGCAGTACTTC.

The rearrangement links TRBV4-1 to TRBJ2-1; D might be TRBD1 (6 bases). The germline CDR1 and CDR2 sequences are MGHRA and YSYEKL. The CDR3 runs 14 residues. Trimming left V 4 bases short and J 8 bases short, with 15 bases between. The CDR3 spells CASSPFRQADEQFF. The CDR3 region has the DNA TGCGCCAGCAGCCCGTTTCGACAGGCAGATGAGCAGTTCTTC.

This clone was seen only once. The chain couples TRBV7-9 to TRBJ2-4; unclear D gene. V lost 2 bases, J lost 8 bases, and 10 bases lay in between. Germline V gene sequence: CDR1 SEHNR, CDR2 FQNEAQ (reference sequence). This CDR3 comprises 13 residues. The CDR3 spells CASSLLENDIQYF. CDR3 nucleotides: TGTGCCAGCAGCTTACTCGAGAACGACATTCAGTACTTC. The full variable domain, in which reference TRBV7-9 and TRBJ2-4 provide the parts outside the CDR3, is DTGVSQNPRHKITKRGQNVTFRCDPISEHNRLYWYRQTLGQGPEFLTYFQNEAQLEKSRLLSDRFSAERPKGSFSTLEIQRTEQGDSAMYLCASSLLENDIQYFGAGTRLSVL.